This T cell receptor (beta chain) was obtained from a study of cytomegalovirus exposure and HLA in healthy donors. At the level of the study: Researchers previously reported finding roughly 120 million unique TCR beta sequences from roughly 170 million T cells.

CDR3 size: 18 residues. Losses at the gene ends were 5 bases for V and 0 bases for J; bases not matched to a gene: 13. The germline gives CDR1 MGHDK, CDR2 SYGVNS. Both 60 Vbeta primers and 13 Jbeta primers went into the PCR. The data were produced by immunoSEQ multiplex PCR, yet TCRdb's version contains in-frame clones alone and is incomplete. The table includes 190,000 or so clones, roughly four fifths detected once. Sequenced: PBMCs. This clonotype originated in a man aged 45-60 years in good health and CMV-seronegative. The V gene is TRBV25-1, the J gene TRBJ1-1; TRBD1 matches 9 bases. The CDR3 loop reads CASSSKGQGRYMNTEAFF. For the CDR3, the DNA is TGTGCCAGCAGTTCAAAAGGACAGGGGCGATACATGAACACTGAAGCTTTCTTT. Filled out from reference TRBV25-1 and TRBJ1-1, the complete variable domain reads EADIYQTPRYLVIGTGKKITLECSQTMGHDKMYWYQQDPGMELHLIHYSYGVNSTEKGDLSSESTVSRIRTEHFPLTLESARPSHTSQYLCASSSKGQGRYMNTEAFFGQGTRLTVV.